These 9 T cell receptor beta chains came from one sample sequenced in a study of T cell repertoires in cytomegalovirus infection. The antigens these receptors bind are not known. TCRdb ran MiXCR on the reads and lists one entry per CDR3 protein. Of around 360,000 distinct CDR3 sequences listed, about 32% are singletons. The sample consisted of cultured PBMCs, taken from culture after CMV antigen stimulation. These TCRs come from a human donor in good health (CMV status not recorded). Some clones in this sample may be carry-over from other donors' samples.

This clonotype has just a few counts. The rearrangement links TRBV24-1 to TRBJ2-5, with D perhaps matching TRBD1 (5 bases). The CDR3 sequence is 17 residues long. Trimming cost V 3 bases and J 5 bases, with 21 bases left between them. CDR1 and CDR2 (germline): KGHDR, SFDVKD. DNA of the CDR3: TGTGCCACCAGTGATGGACGGACACCGAAATTAGTCGAGACCCAGTACTTC. Protein sequence: CATSDGRTPKLVETQYF.

The V gene is TRBV29-1, the J gene TRBJ2-5, with D possibly matching TRBD1 (5 bases). V shed 7 bases and J shed 7 bases, with 16 bases lying between them. The CDR3 is 12 residues long. From germline, CDR1 is SQVTM and CDR2 ANQGSEA. DNA for the CDR3: TGCAGCGCCTTACAGCCCACAGGGACCCAGTACTTC. Translating gives CSALQPTGTQYF.

This clonotype was observed many times. The V and J genes are TRBV7-2 and TRBJ1-1, with D perhaps matching TRBD1 (5 bases). The V gene lost 4 bases and the J gene lost 3 bases, with 18 bases spanning the gap. CDR1 SGHTA and CDR2 FQGNSA come from the germline V gene. This CDR3 region has 16 residues. CDR3 DNA sequence: TGTGCCAGCAGCTCGGGGCGCCACCCCTTGGACACTGAAGCTTTCTTT. The encoded protein is CASSSGRHPLDTEAFF.

The gene calls are TRBV14 and TRBJ2-7; D unresolved. The CDR3 runs 13 residues. The germline CDR1 and CDR2 sequences are SGHDN and FVKESK. V was trimmed by 5 bases and J by 3 bases, leaving 11 bases between them. The CDR3 spells CASSGPLLYEQYF. CDR3 DNA: TGTGCCAGCAGCGGACCATTACTCTACGAGCAGTACTTC. The variable domain in full, with the rest retrieved from reference TRBV14 and TRBJ2-7, is EAGVTQFPSHSVIEKGQTVTLRCDPISGHDNLYWYRRVMGKEIKFLLHFVKESKQDESGMPNNRFLAERTGGTYSTLKVQPAELEDSGVYFCASSGPLLYEQYFGPGTRLTVT.

This clonotype appeared once. The rearrangement joins TRBV27 to TRBJ2-7; tentatively, D is TRBD1 (6 bases). V lost 3 bases and J lost 4, with 31 bases in between. Germline CDR1 MNHEY, CDR2 SMNVEV (reference sequence). This CDR3 is built from 20 residues. DNA for the CDR3: TGTGCCAGCAGTTTGAACGCCAGGGGTCCCGACACCGGACAGAAGTACGAGCAGTACTTC. Translation gives CASSLNARGPDTGQKYEQYF.

The rearrangement links TRBV12-3 or TRBV12-4 to TRBJ2-1; D gene unclear. This CDR3 is built from 14 residues. V lost 2 bases to trimming and J lost 0 bases, with 5 bases between them. CDR3 nucleotide sequence: TGTGCCAGCAGTTTAACGCCCTCCTACAATGAGCAGTTCTTC. It translates to CASSLTPSYNEQFF.

This clonotype has a count of ten or more. This sequence joins TRBV7-8 and TRBJ2-5, with a weak D call TRBD1 (5 bases). The V end was cut by 5 bases, the J end by 2 bases, with 12 bases between. The CDR3 totals 14 residues. Looked up from germline, CDR1 is SGHVS and CDR2 is FQNEAQ. This CDR3 is CASSPTRVQETQYF. For the CDR3, the DNA is TGTGCCAGCAGCCCAACCAGGGTTCAAGAGACCCAGTACTTC.

The chain has TRBV6-1 and TRBJ2-1; maybe TRBD2 (6 bases). Germline CDR1 and CDR2: MNHNS and SASEGT. CDR3 length: 13 residues. V was pared by 6 bases and J by 9 bases, with 15 bases between. For the CDR3, the DNA is TGTGCCAGCAGGGCGGGGAATGGGGGTGAGCAGTTCTTC. Its translation: CASRAGNGGEQFF.

Remarks on this clonotype: At one end the junction does not follow the germline gene, possibly because of a read error. The chain is built from TRBV20-1 and TRBJ2-7; 12 bases map to TRBD2. The CDR3 loop spans 11 amino acids. Germline CDR1 and CDR2: DFQATT and SNEGSKA (reference sequence). CDR3 DNA sequence: TGCAGTGCTGGGCCGACTAGCGGGAGTCGCTTC. Its protein is CSAGPTSGSRF.